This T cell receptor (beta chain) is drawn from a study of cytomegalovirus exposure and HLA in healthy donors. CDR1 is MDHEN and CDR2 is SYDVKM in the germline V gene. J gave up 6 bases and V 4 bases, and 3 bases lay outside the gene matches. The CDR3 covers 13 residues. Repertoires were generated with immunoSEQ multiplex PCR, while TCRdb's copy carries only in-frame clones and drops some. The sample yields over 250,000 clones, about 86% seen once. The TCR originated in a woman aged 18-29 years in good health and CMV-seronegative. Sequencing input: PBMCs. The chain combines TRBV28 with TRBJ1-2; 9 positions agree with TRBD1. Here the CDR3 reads CASSWGQGNGYTF. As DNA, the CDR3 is TGTGCCAGCAGTTGGGGACAGGGTAATGGCTACACCTTC.